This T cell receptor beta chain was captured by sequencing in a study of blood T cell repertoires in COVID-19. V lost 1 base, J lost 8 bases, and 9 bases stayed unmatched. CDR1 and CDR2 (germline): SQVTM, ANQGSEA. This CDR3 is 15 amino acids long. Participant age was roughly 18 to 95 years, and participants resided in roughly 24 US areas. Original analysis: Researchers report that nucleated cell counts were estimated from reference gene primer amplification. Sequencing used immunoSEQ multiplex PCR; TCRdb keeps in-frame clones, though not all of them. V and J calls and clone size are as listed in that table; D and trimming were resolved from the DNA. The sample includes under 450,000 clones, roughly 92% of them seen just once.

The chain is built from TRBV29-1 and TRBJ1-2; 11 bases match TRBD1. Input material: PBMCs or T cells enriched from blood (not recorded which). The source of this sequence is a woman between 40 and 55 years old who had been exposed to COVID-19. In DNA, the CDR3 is TGCAGCGTTGAAGCCTGGACAGGGGGCGCGGGGGGCTACACCTTC. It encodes CSVEAWTGGAGGYTF.